This entry describes one T cell receptor beta chain. This entry is derived from a study of Ad26.COV2.S vaccination and SARS-CoV-2 variants. This CDR3 comprises 16 residues. Trimming removed 4 bases from V and 9 bases from J; junction bases left unmatched: 8. CDR1 and CDR2 (germline): SGHRS, YFSETQ. Assay used: immunoSEQ multiplex PCR; TCRdb lists only in-frame clones, some missing. The sample yields a few hundred thousand clones, 88% seen once. Treatment here: some 20 received Ad26.COV2.S at low or high dose, single or two shots; 5 received placebo; per-sample allocation not given. Repertoires come from day 63 after the first vaccine or placebo injection.

The input for sequencing was peripheral blood, taken in a trial of Ad26.COV2.S vaccine versus placebo. This receptor was identified in a person aged 18-60 years who received the Ad26.COV2.S COVID-19 vaccine or a placebo. V and J are TRBV5-1 and TRBJ2-1; 15 bases are shared with TRBD2. The chain's CDR3 is CASSPGLAGGRGEQFF. The CDR3 region has the DNA TGCGCCAGCAGCCCGGGACTAGCGGGGGGCCGGGGTGAGCAGTTCTTC.